Listed here is a single T cell receptor beta chain. What it recognizes is unknown. Time point denoted: newly diagnosed, previously untreated cHL patient sample. Magnetic depletion of unwanted cells isolated CD4+ T cells from thawed PBMCs. Comparators were PBMCs taken from newly diagnosed, untreated classical Hodgkin lymphoma. Repertoires were generated with immunoSEQ multiplex PCR, while TCRdb's copy carries only in-frame clones and drops some. The table lists some 23,000 clones, roughly 89% of them singletons. The CDR3 is made up of 17 amino acids. Trimming cost V 7 bases and J 0 bases, with 21 bases left between them. Germline assignment: CDR1 LNHDA and CDR2 SQIVND (reference sequence). This record belongs to a study of PD-1 blockade in classical Hodgkin lymphoma. Study results and caveats: When set against healthy donors, newly diagnosed patients were reported to show lower baseline TCR diversity. Factors driving the repertoire differences, possibly disease activity or prior therapy, remain undefined.

This clonotype was sampled from a human donor with classical Hodgkin lymphoma. This chain joins TRBV19 and TRBJ1-1; weak D call: TRBD1 (6 bases). Material for sequencing was CD4+ T cells from blood. DNA of the CDR3: TGTGCCAGTAAGAGGGGGGGGCGAACCCCTATGAACACTGAAGCTTTCTTT. This translates into CASKRGGRTPMNTEAFF.